These 13 T cell receptor beta chains share one sample of origin, sequenced in a study of human T cells and chemical hapten exposure. Time point specified: patch test 1, 2 weeks after DPC sensitization. Treatment denoted: therapeutic diphenylcyclopropenone sensitization with weekly scalp DPC. TCRdb independently ran MiXCR on the RACE reads; one entry per CDR3 protein. This table has 350,000 or so distinct CDR3 sequences, about 7% appearing once. The starting material was whole blood, obtained in connection with sensitization to the hapten diphenylcyclopropenone (DPC). The source of these receptors is a woman aged 18-30 years with alopecia areata. Some clones in this sample may be carry-over from other donors' samples.

In this sample, this clonotype turned up a few times. In DNA form, the CDR3 reads TGTGCCAGCAGCGAAAAGGGGGACAGCTACCAGGGGGACTATGGCTACACCTTC. This translates into CASSEKGDSYQGDYGYTF. The rearrangement links TRBV7-9 to TRBJ1-2; 7 nucleotides agree with TRBD1. The CDR3 has 18 residues. The germline gives CDR1 SEHNR, CDR2 FQNEAQ (reference sequence). The trim removed 5 bases at V and 3 bases at J, leaving 18 bases unmatched.

The chain carries TRBV7-2 and TRBJ1-2; possibly TRBD1 for D (6 bases). The CDR3 is 15 residues long. Per the germline V gene, CDR1 is SGHTA and CDR2 is FQGNSA. The germline V and J ends were trimmed by 5 bases and 0 bases, with 13 bases remaining between them. The CDR3 DNA reads TGTGCCAGCAGCCCCTGGACAGCCGCTAACTATGGCTACACCTTC. The encoded protein is CASSPWTAANYGYTF.

This clonotype has ten or more counts. The chain uses TRBV29-1 and TRBJ2-3, with D perhaps TRBD1 or TRBD2 (5 bases each). The CDR3 spans 13 residues. Germline loops: CDR1 SQVTM, CDR2 ANQGSEA. The ends were cut back, 5 bases at V and 1 base at J, with 10 bases in the middle. CDR3 nucleotides: TGCAGCGTTCCGGGGCGGGGCACAGATACGCAGTATTTT. It translates to CSVPGRGTDTQYF.

This clonotype was seen more than once but under ten times. The chain recombines TRBV5-4 with TRBJ2-5; 11 bases are shared with TRBD2. V shed 3 bases and J 3 bases; nucleotides not matched to a gene: 7. Per germline, CDR1 SGHNT and CDR2 YYREEE (reference sequence). The CDR3 length is 16 residues. The CDR3 DNA reads TGTGCCAGCAGCTGGTCGACTAGCGGGGCCGAAGAGACCCAGTACTTC. This gives the protein CASSWSTSGAEETQYF. The complete variable domain, with remaining parts taken from reference TRBV5-4 and TRBJ2-5, reads ETGVTQSPTHLIKTRGQQVTLRCSSQSGHNTVSWYQQALGQGPQFIFQYYREEENGRGNFPPRFSGLQFPNYSSELNVNALELDDSALYLCASSWSTSGAEETQYFGPGTRLLVL.

This clonotype was detected only a few times. The chain combines TRBV2 with TRBJ1-2, with 7 bases aligning to TRBD1. The CDR3 totals 13 residues. The V and J ends lost 6 bases and 6 bases, in that order; junction bases with no gene match: 7. CDR1 and CDR2 (germline): SNHLY, FYNNEI. The DNA of the CDR3 is TGTGCCAGCAGCCGACAGGGCTCGGATGGCTACACCTTC. Its protein product is CASSRQGSDGYTF.

This CDR3 reads CASSMTGPGNTIYF. CDR3 nucleotide sequence: TGTGCCAGCAGCATGACAGGCCCTGGAAACACCATATATTTT. The chain combines TRBV6-5 with TRBJ1-3; tentatively, D is TRBD1 (6 bases). Germline V gene sequence: CDR1 MNHEY, CDR2 SVGAGI. This CDR3 is 14 amino acids long. V lost 6 bases and J 2 bases, leaving 11 bases between the germline ends.

This clonotype occurred many times. This sequence joins TRBV18 and TRBJ2-2; a possible D gene is TRBD2 (5 bases). The length of the CDR3 is 12 residues. Germline V gene data show CDR1 as KGHSH and CDR2 as LQKENI. V was trimmed by 7 bases and J by 6 bases, leaving 9 bases between them. The CDR3, as DNA: TGTGCCAGCTTACTGGAGGCCGGGGAGCTGTTTTTT. Residues: CASLLEAGELFF.

This clonotype has a count of ten or more. This chain connects TRBV28 to TRBJ2-7, with D perhaps being TRBD1 or TRBD2 (6 bases each). V lost 2 bases to trimming and J lost 2 bases, with 13 bases between them. Germline values: CDR1 MDHEN, CDR2 SYDVKM. The CDR3 is 15 amino acids. The CDR3 sequence: CASSLGGTPTYEQYF. Here the CDR3 DNA reads TGTGCCAGCAGTTTAGGGGGGACACCAACCTACGAGCAGTACTTC.

This clonotype has ten or more counts. This chain links TRBV20-1 with TRBJ2-7; 8 bases line up with TRBD2. CDR3 length: 16 residues. Germline CDR1 reads DFQATT; CDR2 reads SNEGSKA (reference sequence). J was trimmed by 2 bases and V by 2 bases; bases with no gene match: 11. The CDR3 DNA is TGCAGTGCTAGACCCACTCCAGCGGGGGTGACCTACGAGCAGTACTTC. Translation gives CSARPTPAGVTYEQYF.

The V call is TRBV29-1, the J call TRBJ1-2; D is uncertain. CDR3 length: 11 amino acids. V gave up 8 bases and J gave up 1 base, with 8 bases separating them. Looked up from germline, CDR1 is SQVTM and CDR2 is ANQGSEA. CDR3 in amino acids: CSHPVNYGYTF. The CDR3 coding sequence is TGCAGCCATCCGGTTAACTATGGCTACACCTTC.

This clonotype was detected many times. The rearrangement links TRBV3-1 to TRBJ1-1; D remains unclear. The CDR3 contains 15 residues. Germline lookup yields CDR1 LGHDT and CDR2 YNNKEL (reference sequence). Deletions cut 1 base from V and 2 bases from J, with 11 bases between. The CDR3: CASSQVFRVNTEAFF. In nucleotides, the CDR3 is TGTGCCAGCAGCCAAGTTTTCAGAGTTAACACTGAAGCTTTCTTT.

In its sample, this clonotype was seen many times. This chain joins TRBV5-1 and TRBJ2-5; D is possibly TRBD2 (6 bases). Per the germline V gene, CDR1 is SGHRS and CDR2 is YFSETQ. The CDR3 runs 15 residues. Trimming left V 6 bases short and J 4 bases short, with 19 bases between. As DNA, the CDR3 is TGCGCCAGCACCCCGATCCAGGGAGGATCAGAGACCCAGTACTTC. Protein product: CASTPIQGGSETQYF.

This sequence joins TRBV12-3 or TRBV12-4 and TRBJ1-4; 7 bases map to TRBD1. Losses at the gene ends were 3 bases for V and 3 bases for J; bases not matched to a gene: 25. The CDR3 runs 22 residues. In DNA form, the CDR3 reads TGTGCCAGCAGTTTTTCCCCCTGGGACAGCTCCTTCCCTCCCAAGTCTAATGAAAAACTGTTTTTT. This gives the protein CASSFSPWDSSFPPKSNEKLFF.